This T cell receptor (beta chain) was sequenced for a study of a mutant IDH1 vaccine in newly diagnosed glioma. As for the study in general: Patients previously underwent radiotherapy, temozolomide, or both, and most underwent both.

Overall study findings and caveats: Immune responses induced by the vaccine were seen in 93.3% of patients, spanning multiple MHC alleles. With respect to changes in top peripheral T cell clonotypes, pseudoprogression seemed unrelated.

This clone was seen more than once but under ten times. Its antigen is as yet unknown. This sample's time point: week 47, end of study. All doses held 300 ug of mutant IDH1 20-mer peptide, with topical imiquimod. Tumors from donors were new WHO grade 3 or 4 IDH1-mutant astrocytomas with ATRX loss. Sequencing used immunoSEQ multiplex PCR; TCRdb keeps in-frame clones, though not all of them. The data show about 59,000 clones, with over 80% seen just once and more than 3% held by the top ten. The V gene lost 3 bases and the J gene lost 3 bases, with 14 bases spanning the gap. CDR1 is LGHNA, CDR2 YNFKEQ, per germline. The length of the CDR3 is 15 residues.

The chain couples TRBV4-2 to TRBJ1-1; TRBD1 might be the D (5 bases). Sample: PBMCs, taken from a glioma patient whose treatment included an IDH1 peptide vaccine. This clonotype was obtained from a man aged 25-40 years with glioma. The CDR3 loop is CASSQPRGVDTEAFF. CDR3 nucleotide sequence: TGTGCCAGCAGCCAGCCGAGGGGAGTAGACACTGAAGCTTTCTTT.